This T cell receptor (beta chain) is from a study of siplizumab effects on memory and regulatory T cells. The protocol was immunoSEQ multiplex PCR, while the TCRdb copy is restricted to in-frame clones and leaves out a portion. The sample has some 100,000 clones; about nine tenths are singletons. CDR1 and CDR2 from the germline V gene are SNHLY and FYNNEI. This CDR3 contains 13 residues. The specimen was CD4+ T cells sorted from blood. V gene TRBV2 combines with J gene TRBJ2-5; D not certain. Near its end, the DNA agrees better with TRBJ2-7, so the J call may be wrong. The sequence was collected from a human donor in good health. Some clones in this sample may be carry-over from other donors' samples. CDR3 loop: CASSVDLTYEQYF. The CDR3 region has the DNA TGTGCCAGCAGTGTCGACCTCACCTACGAGCAGTACTTC.